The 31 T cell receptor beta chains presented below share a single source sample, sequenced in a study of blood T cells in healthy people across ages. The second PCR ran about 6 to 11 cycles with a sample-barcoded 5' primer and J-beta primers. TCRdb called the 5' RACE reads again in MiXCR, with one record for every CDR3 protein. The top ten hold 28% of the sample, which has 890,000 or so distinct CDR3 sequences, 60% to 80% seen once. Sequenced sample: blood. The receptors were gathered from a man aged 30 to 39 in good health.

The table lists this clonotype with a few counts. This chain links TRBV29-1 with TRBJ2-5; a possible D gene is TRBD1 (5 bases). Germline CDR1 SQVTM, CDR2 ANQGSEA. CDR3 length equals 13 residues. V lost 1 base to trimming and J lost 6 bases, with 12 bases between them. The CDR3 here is CSVEGQLGQTQYF. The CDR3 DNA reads TGCAGCGTTGAAGGACAGCTTGGGCAGACCCAGTACTTC.

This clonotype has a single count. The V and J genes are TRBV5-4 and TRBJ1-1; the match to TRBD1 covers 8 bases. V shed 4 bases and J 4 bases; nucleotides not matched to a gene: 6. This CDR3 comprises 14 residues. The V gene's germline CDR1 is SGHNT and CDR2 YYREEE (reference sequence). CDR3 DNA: TGTGCCAGCAGCCTCCCAGGGGGCGGCACTGAAGCTTTCTTT. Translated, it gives CASSLPGGGTEAFF.

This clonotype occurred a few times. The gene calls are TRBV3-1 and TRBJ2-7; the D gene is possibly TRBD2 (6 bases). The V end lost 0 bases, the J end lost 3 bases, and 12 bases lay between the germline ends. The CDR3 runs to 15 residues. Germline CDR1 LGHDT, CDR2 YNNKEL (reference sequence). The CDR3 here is CASSQEVAVYYEQYF. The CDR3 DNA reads TGTGCCAGCAGCCAAGAAGTAGCGGTGTACTACGAGCAGTACTTC.

The CDR3 loop is CASSQGQIQETQYF. The CDR3 coding sequence is TGTGCCAGCAGCCAGGGACAGATCCAAGAGACCCAGTACTTC. The rearrangement joins TRBV7-2 to TRBJ2-5; TRBD1 aligns across 7 bases. V shed 5 bases, J shed 1 base, and the junction held 4 bases outside the gene matches. The CDR3 spans 14 residues. Germline V gives CDR1 SGHTA, CDR2 FQGNSA.

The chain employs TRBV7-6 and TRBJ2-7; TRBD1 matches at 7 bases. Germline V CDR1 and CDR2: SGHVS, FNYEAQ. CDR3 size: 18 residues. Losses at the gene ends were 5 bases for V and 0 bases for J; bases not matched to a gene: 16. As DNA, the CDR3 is TGTGCCAGCAGCCCTCGACGACAGGGCCTCCGCCTCTCCTACGAGCAGTACTTC. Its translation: CASSPRRQGLRLSYEQYF.

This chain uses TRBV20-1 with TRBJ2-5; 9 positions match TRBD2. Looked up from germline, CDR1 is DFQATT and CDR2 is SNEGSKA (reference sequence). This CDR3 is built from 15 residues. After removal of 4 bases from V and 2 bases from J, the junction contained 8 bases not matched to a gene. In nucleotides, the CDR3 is TGCAGTGCTAAAAGACCGGGACTAGCTCAAGAGACCCAGTACTTC. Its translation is CSAKRPGLAQETQYF.

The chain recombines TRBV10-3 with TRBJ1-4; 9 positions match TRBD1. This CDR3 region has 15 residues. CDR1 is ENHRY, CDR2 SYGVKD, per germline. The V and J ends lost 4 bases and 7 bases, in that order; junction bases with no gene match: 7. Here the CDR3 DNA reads TGTGCCATCAGTGTTGGGACAGGGCTTGGTGAAAAACTGTTTTTT. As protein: CAISVGTGLGEKLFF.

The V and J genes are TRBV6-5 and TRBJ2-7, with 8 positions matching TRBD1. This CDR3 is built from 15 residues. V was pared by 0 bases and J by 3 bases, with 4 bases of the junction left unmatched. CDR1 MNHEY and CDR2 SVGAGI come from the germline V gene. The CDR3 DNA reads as TGTGCCAGCAGTTACTCTGGCAGGGGGCTCTACGAGCAGTACTTC. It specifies CASSYSGRGLYEQYF.

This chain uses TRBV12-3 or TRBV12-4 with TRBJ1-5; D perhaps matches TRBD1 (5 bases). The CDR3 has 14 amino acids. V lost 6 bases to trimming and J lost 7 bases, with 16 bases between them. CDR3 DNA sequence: TGTGCCAGCAGCCCGGGGCGGGGTGAACAGCCCCAGCATTTT. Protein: CASSPGRGEQPQHF.

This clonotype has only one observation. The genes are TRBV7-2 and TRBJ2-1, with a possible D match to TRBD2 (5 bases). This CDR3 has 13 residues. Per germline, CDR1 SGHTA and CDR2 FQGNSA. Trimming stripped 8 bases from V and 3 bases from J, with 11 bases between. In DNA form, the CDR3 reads TGTGCCAGCCAAGCGGAGCGCTACAATGAGCAGTTCTTC. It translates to CASQAERYNEQFF.

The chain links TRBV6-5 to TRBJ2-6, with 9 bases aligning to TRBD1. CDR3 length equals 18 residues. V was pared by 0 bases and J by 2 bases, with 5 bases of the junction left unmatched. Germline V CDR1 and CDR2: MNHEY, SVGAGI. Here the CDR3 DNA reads TGTGCCAGCAGTTACTCCTCCCGGGACAGGGCTGGGGCCAACGTCCTGACTTTC. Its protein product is CASSYSSRDRAGANVLTF.

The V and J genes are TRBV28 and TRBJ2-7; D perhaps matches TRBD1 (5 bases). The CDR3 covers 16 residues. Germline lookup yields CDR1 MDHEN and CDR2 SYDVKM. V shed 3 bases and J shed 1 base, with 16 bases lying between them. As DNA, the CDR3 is TGTGCCAGCAGTTTCCCATCAGTACAGGTATCCTACGAGCAGTACTTC. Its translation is CASSFPSVQVSYEQYF.

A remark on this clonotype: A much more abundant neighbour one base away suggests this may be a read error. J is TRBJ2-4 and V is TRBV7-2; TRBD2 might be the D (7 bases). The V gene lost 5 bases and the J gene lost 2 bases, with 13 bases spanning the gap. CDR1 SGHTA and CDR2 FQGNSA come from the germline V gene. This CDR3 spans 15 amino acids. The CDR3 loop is CASSLGGDSKNIQYF. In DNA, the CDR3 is TGTGCCAGCAGCCTAGGGGGGGATTCCAAAAACATTCAGTACTTC.

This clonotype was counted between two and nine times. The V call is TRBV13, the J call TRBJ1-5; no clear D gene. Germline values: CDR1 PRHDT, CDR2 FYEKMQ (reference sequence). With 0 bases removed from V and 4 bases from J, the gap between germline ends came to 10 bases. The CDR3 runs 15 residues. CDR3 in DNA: TGTGCCAGCAGCTTAGGCGCCCTGGTAAATCAGCCCCAGCATTTT. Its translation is CASSLGALVNQPQHF.

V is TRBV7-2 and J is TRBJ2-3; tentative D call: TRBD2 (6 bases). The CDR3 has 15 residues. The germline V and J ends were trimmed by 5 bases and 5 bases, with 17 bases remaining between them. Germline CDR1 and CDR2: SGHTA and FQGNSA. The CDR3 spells CASSVGTWGVDTQYF. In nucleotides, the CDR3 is TGTGCCAGCAGCGTCGGGACTTGGGGGGTAGATACGCAGTATTTT.

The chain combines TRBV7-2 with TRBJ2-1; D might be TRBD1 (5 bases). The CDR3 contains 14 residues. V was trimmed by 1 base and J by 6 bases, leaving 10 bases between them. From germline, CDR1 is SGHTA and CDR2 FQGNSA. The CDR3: CASSLVRQLNEQFF. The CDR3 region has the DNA TGTGCCAGCAGCTTAGTTAGACAGCTCAATGAGCAGTTCTTC. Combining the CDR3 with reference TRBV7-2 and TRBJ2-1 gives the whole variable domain GAGVSQSPSNKVTEKGKDVELRCDPISGHTALYWYRQSLGQGLEFLIYFQGNSAPDKSGLPSDRFSAERTGGSVSTLTIQRTQQEDSAVYLCASSLVRQLNEQFFGPGTRLTVL.

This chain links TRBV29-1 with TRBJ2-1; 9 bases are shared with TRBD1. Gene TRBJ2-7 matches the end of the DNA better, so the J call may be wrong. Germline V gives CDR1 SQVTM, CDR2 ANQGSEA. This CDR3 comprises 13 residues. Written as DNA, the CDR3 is TGCAGCGTCGGTCCGGGACAGGGCTACGAGCAGTACTTC. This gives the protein CSVGPGQGYEQYF.

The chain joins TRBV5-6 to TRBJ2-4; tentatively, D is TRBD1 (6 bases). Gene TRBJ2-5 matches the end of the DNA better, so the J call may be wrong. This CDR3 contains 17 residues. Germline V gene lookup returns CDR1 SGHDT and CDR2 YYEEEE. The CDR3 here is CASSSRMTGSGQETQYF. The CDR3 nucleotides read TGTGCCAGCAGCTCCAGGATGACAGGCTCGGGTCAAGAGACCCAGTACTTC.

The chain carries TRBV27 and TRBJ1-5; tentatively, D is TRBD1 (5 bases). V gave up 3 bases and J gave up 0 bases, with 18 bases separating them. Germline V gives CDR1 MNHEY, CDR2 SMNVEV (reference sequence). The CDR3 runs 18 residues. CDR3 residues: CASSFYHDRGYSNQPQHF. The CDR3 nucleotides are TGTGCCAGCAGTTTTTATCATGATCGGGGGTATAGCAATCAGCCCCAGCATTTT.

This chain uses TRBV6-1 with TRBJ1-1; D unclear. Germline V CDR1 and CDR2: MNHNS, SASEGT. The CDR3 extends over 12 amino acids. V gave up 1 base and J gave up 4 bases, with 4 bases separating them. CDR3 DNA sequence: TGTGCCAGCAGTGAAGTGCGCACTGAAGCTTTCTTT. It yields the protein CASSEVRTEAFF.

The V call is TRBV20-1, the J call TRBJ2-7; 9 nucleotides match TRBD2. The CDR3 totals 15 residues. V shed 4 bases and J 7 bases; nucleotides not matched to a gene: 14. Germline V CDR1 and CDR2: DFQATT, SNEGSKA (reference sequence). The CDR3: CSATTLRGGAREQYF. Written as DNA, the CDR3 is TGCAGTGCTACCACCCTTCGCGGGGGGGCAAGGGAGCAGTACTTC.

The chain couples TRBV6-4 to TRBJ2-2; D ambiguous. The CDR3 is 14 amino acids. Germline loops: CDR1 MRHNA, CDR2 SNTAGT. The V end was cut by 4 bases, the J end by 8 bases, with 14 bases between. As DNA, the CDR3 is TGTGCCAGCAGTGCGACGGCAGTGGCTGGGGAGCTGTTTTTT. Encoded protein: CASSATAVAGELFF.

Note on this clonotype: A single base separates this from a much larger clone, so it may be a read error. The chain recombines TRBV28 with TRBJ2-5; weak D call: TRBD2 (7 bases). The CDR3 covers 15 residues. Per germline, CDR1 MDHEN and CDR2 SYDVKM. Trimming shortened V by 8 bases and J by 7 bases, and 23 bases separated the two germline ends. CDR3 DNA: TGTGCCAGCGATAGGGCGGGGGCTAGAGGAAGGACCCAGTACTTC. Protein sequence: CASDRAGARGRTQYF.

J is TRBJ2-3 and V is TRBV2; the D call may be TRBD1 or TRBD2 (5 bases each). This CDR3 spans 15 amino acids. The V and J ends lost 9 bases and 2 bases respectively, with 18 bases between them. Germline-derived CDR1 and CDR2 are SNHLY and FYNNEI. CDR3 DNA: TGTGCCAGTATGGGGGAGTCTTTCGTCACAGATACGCAGTATTTT. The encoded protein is CASMGESFVTDTQYF.

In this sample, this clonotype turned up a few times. Written as DNA, the CDR3 is TGCAGCGTTGAAAAGTCCTCCTACAATGAGCAGTTCTTC. It yields the protein CSVEKSSYNEQFF. The chain joins TRBV29-1 to TRBJ2-1; the D is unclear. Trimming left V 2 bases short and J 0 bases short, with 5 bases between. The CDR3 contains 13 residues. Germline V gene sequence: CDR1 SQVTM, CDR2 ANQGSEA.

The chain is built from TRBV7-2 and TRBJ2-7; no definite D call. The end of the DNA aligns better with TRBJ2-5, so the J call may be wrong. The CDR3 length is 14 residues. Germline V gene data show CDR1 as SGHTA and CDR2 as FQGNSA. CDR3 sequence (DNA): TGTGCCAGCAGCTCACCAAGAGCTCGGGAGACCCAGTACTTC. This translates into CASSSPRARETQYF.

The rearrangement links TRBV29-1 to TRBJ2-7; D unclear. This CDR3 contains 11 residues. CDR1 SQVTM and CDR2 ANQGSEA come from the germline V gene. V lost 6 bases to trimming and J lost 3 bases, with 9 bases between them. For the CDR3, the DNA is TGCAGCGTCCACCAGAGCTACGAGCAGTACTTC. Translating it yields CSVHQSYEQYF.

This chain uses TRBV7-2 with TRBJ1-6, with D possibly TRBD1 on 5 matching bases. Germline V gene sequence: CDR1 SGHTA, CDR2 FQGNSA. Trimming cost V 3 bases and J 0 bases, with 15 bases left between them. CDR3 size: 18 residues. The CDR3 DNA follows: TGTGCCAGCAGCTTTAGTAGAGGGGAGGGCTCCTATAATTCACCCCTCCACTTT. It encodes CASSFSRGEGSYNSPLHF.

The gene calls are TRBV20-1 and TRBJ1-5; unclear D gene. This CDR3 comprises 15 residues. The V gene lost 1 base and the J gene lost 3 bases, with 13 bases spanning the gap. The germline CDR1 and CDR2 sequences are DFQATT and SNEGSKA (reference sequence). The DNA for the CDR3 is TGCAGTGCTAGAGTCGGCCAGGTAGACAATCAGCCCCAGCATTTT. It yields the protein CSARVGQVDNQPQHF.

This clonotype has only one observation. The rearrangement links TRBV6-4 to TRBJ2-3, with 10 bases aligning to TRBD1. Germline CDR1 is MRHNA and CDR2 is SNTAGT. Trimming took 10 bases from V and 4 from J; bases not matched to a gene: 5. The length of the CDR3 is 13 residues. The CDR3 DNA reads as TGTGCCACCCGACAGGGGGCCGCAGATACGCAGTATTTT. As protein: CATRQGAADTQYF.

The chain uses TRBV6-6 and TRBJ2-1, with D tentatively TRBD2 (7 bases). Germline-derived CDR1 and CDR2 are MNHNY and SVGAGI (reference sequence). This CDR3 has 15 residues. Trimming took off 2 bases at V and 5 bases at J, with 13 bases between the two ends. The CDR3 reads CASSYPGGGDNEQFF. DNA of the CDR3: TGTGCCAGCAGTTACCCGGGGGGCGGGGACAATGAGCAGTTCTTC.